These 6 T cell receptor beta chains originate from one sample sequenced in a study of blood T cell repertoires in COVID-19. The repertoire was sequenced with immunoSEQ multiplex PCR; TCRdb's copy has only in-frame clones and lacks some. The repertoire consists of some 460,000 clones, with more than 85% occurring once and the leading ten covering around 4.5%. The sample consisted of peripheral blood. These receptors were collected from a woman in her thirties with acute or convalescent COVID-19.

The chain links TRBV6-4 to TRBJ1-5; D gene uncertain. Trimming pared 5 bases from V and 6 bases from J, leaving 8 bases between. This CDR3 has 12 amino acids. Germline V gene data show CDR1 as MRHNA and CDR2 as SNTAGT. The CDR3: CASSPLIQPQHF. In nucleotides, the CDR3 is TGTGCCAGCAGTCCCTTAATTCAGCCCCAGCATTTT.

V is TRBV7-9 and J is TRBJ2-3; a possible D gene is TRBD1 (6 bases). The V gene lost 1 base and the J gene lost 2 bases, with 7 bases spanning the gap. This CDR3 is 14 amino acids long. Germline loops: CDR1 SEHNR, CDR2 FQNEAQ (reference sequence). CDR3 in DNA: TGTGCCAGCAGCTTAGGGACAGACACAGATACGCAGTATTTT. Encoded protein: CASSLGTDTDTQYF.

The chain joins TRBV28 to TRBJ1-2; D gene ambiguous. Germline V lookup: CDR1 MDHEN, CDR2 SYDVKM. The CDR3 is 15 amino acids. Between the trimmed V and J ends, which lost 2 bases and 4 bases, there was a span of 14 bases. The CDR3 spells CASSLRIGSRYGYTF. The CDR3 coding sequence is TGTGCCAGCAGTTTAAGGATAGGTAGCCGCTATGGCTACACCTTC.

The chain couples TRBV6-1 to TRBJ1-2; no clear D. Trimming shortened V by 2 bases and J by 4 bases, and 14 bases separated the two germline ends. The germline gives CDR1 MNHNS, CDR2 SASEGT. The CDR3 covers 15 residues. CDR3 DNA sequence: TGTGCCAGCAGTGAATCACAGAGCCCTCCCTATGGCTACACCTTC. Protein: CASSESQSPPYGYTF.

The chain has TRBV10-1 and TRBJ1-4, with D hard to call. CDR3 length: 15 residues. CDR1 and CDR2 (germline): WNHNN, SYGVQD (reference sequence). Deletions cut 7 bases from V and 4 bases from J, with 16 bases between. Here the CDR3 DNA reads TGCGCCAGCAATTCCGAGGGTTGTGGTAATGAAAAACTGTTTTTT. Its protein is CASNSEGCGNEKLFF.

This chain uses TRBV2 with TRBJ1-2, with 10 bases that match TRBD1. With V trimmed by 6 bases and J by 6 bases, 4 bases remained unmatched. Looked up from germline, CDR1 is SNHLY and CDR2 is FYNNEI. The CDR3 is 13 amino acids. The CDR3 here is CASRRGQGNGYTF. The CDR3 coding sequence is TGTGCCAGCAGACGGGGACAGGGGAATGGCTACACCTTC.